A selection of T cell receptor beta chains follows, all from one sample in a study of blood T cell repertoires in COVID-19. TCRdb's table, derived via immunoSEQ multiplex PCR, lists solely in-frame clones and lacks some. The sample consists of 250,000 or so clones, roughly 89% of them appearing once. Sequenced: PBMCs or T cells enriched from blood (not recorded which). These receptors all come from a man aged 35-49 years who had recovered from COVID-19. CDR3s include the opening cysteine and the closing phenylalanine or tryptophan. The D gene is left open where the match is weak. Clone size is shown for a subset of rows, as once, few, many or a class of expanded clone.

j_gene: TRBJ2-2; d_gene: -; abundance: -; len: 14; v_gene: TRBV27; CDR3aa: CASSYLKNTGELFF; CDR3nt: TGTGCCAGCAGTTACCTAAAAAACACCGGGGAGCTGTTTTTT
j_gene: TRBJ2-2; d_gene: TRBD2; abundance: -; len: 16; v_gene: TRBV5-1; CDR3aa: CASSLDSGGNTGELFF; CDR3nt: TGCGCCAGCAGCTTGGATAGCGGGGGCAACACCGGGGAGCTGTTTTTT
j_gene: TRBJ2-7; d_gene: TRBD2; abundance: once; len: 18; v_gene: TRBV7-2; CDR3aa: CASSAGALAGGVSYEQYF; CDR3nt: TGTGCCAGCAGCGCGGGGGCCCTAGCGGGAGGTGTGTCCTACGAGCAGTACTTC
j_gene: TRBJ1-2; d_gene: TRBD1; abundance: -; len: 15; v_gene: TRBV7-9; CDR3aa: CASSAPGTENYGYTF; CDR3nt: TGTGCCAGCAGCGCACCCGGGACAGAAAACTATGGCTACACCTTC
j_gene: TRBJ2-7; d_gene: TRBD2; abundance: -; len: 15; v_gene: TRBV14; CDR3aa: CASSLPGRGGYEQYF; CDR3nt: TGTGCCAGCAGCCTACCGGGAAGGGGAGGGTACGAGCAGTACTTC
j_gene: TRBJ2-3; d_gene: TRBD2; abundance: -; len: 17; v_gene: TRBV5-1; CDR3aa: CASRPISWGGATDTQYF; CDR3nt: TGCGCCAGCCGCCCTATTTCTTGGGGAGGGGCCACAGATACGCAGTATTTT
j_gene: TRBJ2-7; d_gene: TRBD1; abundance: -; len: 16; v_gene: TRBV20-1; CDR3aa: CSASPLGQGVTYEQYF; CDR3nt: TGCAGTGCTAGTCCATTAGGACAGGGGGTCACCTACGAGCAGTACTTC
j_gene: TRBJ2-3; d_gene: TRBD1; abundance: -; len: 16; v_gene: TRBV27; CDR3aa: CASSATHDRVLETQYF; CDR3nt: TGTGCCAGCAGTGCCACACATGACAGGGTTCTAGAGACGCAGTATTTT
j_gene: TRBJ2-1; d_gene: -; abundance: -; len: 16; v_gene: TRBV19; CDR3aa: CASRTGTRGSYNEQFF; CDR3nt: TGTGCCAGTAGAACGGGGACTCGCGGCTCCTACAATGAGCAGTTCTTC
j_gene: TRBJ2-2; d_gene: -; abundance: -; len: 16; v_gene: TRBV5-1; CDR3aa: CASSLAARGNTGELFF; CDR3nt: TGCGCCAGCAGCTTGGCCGCGCGGGGGAACACCGGGGAGCTGTTTTTT
j_gene: TRBJ2-3; d_gene: -; abundance: few; len: 15; v_gene: TRBV19; CDR3aa: CASSIGVISTDTQYF; CDR3nt: TGTGCCAGTAGTATAGGAGTCATCAGCACAGATACGCAGTATTTT
j_gene: TRBJ2-3; d_gene: -; abundance: -; len: 14; v_gene: TRBV24-1; CDR3aa: CATSDRESQDTQYF; CDR3nt: TGTGCCACCAGTGATCGGGAGTCCCAAGATACGCAGTATTTT
j_gene: TRBJ2-7; d_gene: TRBD2; abundance: once; len: 15; v_gene: TRBV3-1/TRBV3-2; CDR3aa: CASSHLSGGNYEQYF; CDR3nt: TGTGCCAGCAGCCACCTTTCGGGGGGGAACTACGAGCAGTACTTC
j_gene: TRBJ2-7; d_gene: -; abundance: -; len: 15; v_gene: TRBV7-5; CDR3aa: CARSSRDRSSYEQYF; CDR3nt: TGTGCCAGAAGCTCTCGGGACAGGAGCTCCTACGAGCAGTACTTC
j_gene: TRBJ2-2; d_gene: -; abundance: -; len: 16; v_gene: TRBV19; CDR3aa: CASSIEGRSNTGELFF; CDR3nt: TGTGCCAGTAGTATAGAGGGCCGATCGAACACCGGGGAGCTGTTTTTT
j_gene: TRBJ2-3; d_gene: TRBD2; abundance: once; len: 17; v_gene: TRBV11-3; CDR3aa: CASSVTRAGTGTDTQYF; CDR3nt: TGTGCCAGCAGCGTCACCCGAGCGGGGACGGGCACAGATACGCAGTATTTT
j_gene: TRBJ2-7; d_gene: TRBD1; abundance: -; len: 13; v_gene: TRBV19; CDR3aa: CASTAGGLDEQYF; CDR3nt: TGTGCCAGTACTGCAGGGGGCCTGGACGAGCAGTACTTC
j_gene: TRBJ2-3; d_gene: TRBD2; abundance: -; len: 17; v_gene: TRBV7-9; CDR3aa: CASSPGKFSGVTDTQYF; CDR3nt: TGTGCCAGCAGCCCGGGAAAGTTCAGCGGGGTCACAGATACGCAGTATTTT
j_gene: TRBJ2-1; d_gene: TRBD1; abundance: -; len: 18; v_gene: TRBV19; CDR3aa: CASSVTGHLTSSYNEQFF; CDR3nt: TGTGCCAGTAGTGTGACAGGGCACTTAACCAGCTCCTACAATGAGCAGTTCTTC
j_gene: TRBJ1-2; d_gene: -; abundance: -; len: 15; v_gene: TRBV11-1; CDR3aa: CASSLHYGEPNGYTF; CDR3nt: TGTGCCAGCAGCTTACACTATGGGGAGCCGAACGGCTACACCTTC
j_gene: TRBJ1-1; d_gene: -; abundance: -; len: 14; v_gene: TRBV6-5; CDR3aa: CASSYGGLNTEAFF; CDR3nt: TGTGCCAGCAGTTACGGAGGGCTGAACACTGAAGCTTTCTTT
j_gene: TRBJ2-2; d_gene: -; abundance: -; len: 13; v_gene: TRBV7-6; CDR3aa: CASSPINTGELFF; CDR3nt: TGTGCCAGCAGCCCCATTAACACCGGGGAGCTGTTTTTT
j_gene: TRBJ2-2; d_gene: TRBD1; abundance: -; len: 14; v_gene: TRBV5-1; CDR3aa: CASTGTANTGELFF; CDR3nt: TGCGCCAGTACCGGGACAGCGAACACCGGGGAGCTGTTTTTT
j_gene: TRBJ2-3; d_gene: TRBD2; abundance: -; len: 18; v_gene: TRBV7-2; CDR3aa: CASSYLLAGGTSTDTQYF; CDR3nt: TGTGCCAGCAGCTACCTTCTAGCGGGAGGGACTAGCACAGATACGCAGTATTTT
j_gene: TRBJ2-5; d_gene: -; abundance: -; len: 13; v_gene: TRBV19; CDR3aa: CASSAVVHETQYF; CDR3nt: TGTGCCAGTAGTGCAGTTGTCCACGAGACCCAGTACTTC
j_gene: TRBJ1-3; d_gene: -; abundance: -; len: 16; v_gene: TRBV9; CDR3aa: CASSGLLGASGNTIYF; CDR3nt: TGTGCCAGCAGCGGCCTTCTGGGGGCATCAGGAAACACCATATATTTT